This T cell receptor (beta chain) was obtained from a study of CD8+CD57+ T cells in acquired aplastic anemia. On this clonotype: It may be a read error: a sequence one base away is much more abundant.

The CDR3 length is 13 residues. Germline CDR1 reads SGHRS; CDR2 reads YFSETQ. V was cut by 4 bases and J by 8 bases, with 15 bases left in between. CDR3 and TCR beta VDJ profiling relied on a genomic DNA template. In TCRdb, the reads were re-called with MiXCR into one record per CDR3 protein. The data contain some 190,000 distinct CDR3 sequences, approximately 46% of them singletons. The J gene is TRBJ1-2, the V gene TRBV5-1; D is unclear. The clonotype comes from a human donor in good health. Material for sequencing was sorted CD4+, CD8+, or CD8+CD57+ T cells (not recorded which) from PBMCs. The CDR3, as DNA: TGCGCCAGCAGCCTTGGGCTCGGGAGAGGCTACACCTTC. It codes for CASSLGLGRGYTF.